This note documents a single TCR beta chain sequence. This sample was taken from a study of early T cells in non-severe SARS-CoV-2 infection. Attached unique molecular identifiers marked individual cDNA molecules. TCRdb used MiXCR to reprocess the 5' RACE reads, holding one entry per CDR3 protein. The sample consists of about 110,000 distinct CDR3 sequences, 10% to 15% of them appearing once. CDR3 length: 14 residues. The germline V and J ends were trimmed by 3 bases and 3 bases, with 9 bases remaining between them. CDR1 SGHTA and CDR2 FQGNSA come from the germline V gene. Material: whole blood, obtained at baseline. The clonotype comes from an adult who was a healthcare worker with PCR-confirmed SARS-CoV-2 infection or an uninfected control (not recorded which). V is TRBV7-2 and J is TRBJ1-5; the D gene is possibly TRBD1 (6 bases). CDR3 in DNA: TGTGCCAGCAGCTTCTCAGGGGTCAATCAGCCCCAGCATTTT. Translated, it gives CASSFSGVNQPQHF.